One and the same sample provided the 23 T cell receptor beta chains below, sequenced in a study of blood T cell repertoires in COVID-19 (TCRdb year 2020). Library construction relied on the immunoSEQ multiplex PCR assay. TCRdb mirrors the immuneACCESS table, restricted to in-frame sequences. Some clones are absent from its copies; in checked studies, under half trace to an unresolved V gene, and the reason for the others is unknown. This sample gives about 230,000 clones in total; approximately 89% of them show up just once. About 2.5% of the sample belongs to the ten largest clones. The source material was PBMCs or T cells enriched from blood (not recorded which). These receptors all stem from a woman aged 40 to 50 with acute COVID-19.

The rearrangement uses TRBV9 and TRBJ2-3, with 10 bases fitting TRBD2. The germline CDR1 and CDR2 sequences are SGDLS and YYNGEE. The CDR3 covers 19 residues. V lost 4 bases and J lost 1; bases outside the gene matches: 15. CDR3 loop: CASSTSGLAGARRTDTQYF. The CDR3 bases are TGTGCCAGCAGCACCTCCGGGCTAGCGGGGGCCAGGCGCACAGATACGCAGTATTTT.

The CDR3 coding sequence is TGTGCCAGCAGCTTCCGGGACAGGGACACTGAAGCTTTCTTT. Encoded protein: CASSFRDRDTEAFF. The J gene is TRBJ1-1, the V gene TRBV3-1 (or the pseudogene TRBV3-2); 9 nucleotides agree with TRBD1. The CDR3 covers 14 residues. With 5 bases clipped from V and 3 bases from J, the junction kept 4 bases outside the gene matches. The germline V gene has CDR1 LGHDT and CDR2 YNNKEL (reference sequence).

The chain employs TRBV24-1 and TRBJ2-2; the match to TRBD2 covers 12 bases. The CDR3 is made up of 17 amino acids. V trimming: 5 bases; J trimming: 0 bases; junction bases outside the gene matches: 3. Looked up from germline, CDR1 is KGHDR and CDR2 is SFDVKD. CDR3 nucleotides: TGTGCCACCAGTGCCACTAGCGGGGGGCCGAACACCGGGGAGCTGTTTTTT. It codes for CATSATSGGPNTGELFF.

The chain links TRBV19 to TRBJ1-1; D is unresolved. This CDR3 spans 13 amino acids. Per germline, CDR1 LNHDA and CDR2 SQIVND (reference sequence). The germline V and J ends were trimmed by 2 bases and 3 bases, with 7 bases remaining between them. Written as DNA, the CDR3 is TGTGCCAGTAGTATAACAGAGCACACTGAAGCTTTCTTT. As protein: CASSITEHTEAFF.

This clone was seen more than once but under ten times. The rearrangement joins TRBV9 to TRBJ2-3; 16 bases fit TRBD2. Trimming at V came to 2 bases and at J to 0 bases, leaving 6 bases not matched to a gene. The CDR3 length is 19 residues. Germline assignment: CDR1 SGDLS and CDR2 YYNGEE. CDR3 sequence (DNA): TGTGCCAGCAGCGTCACCGGGACTAGCGGGGGGGCTAGCACAGATACGCAGTATTTT. Its protein product is CASSVTGTSGGASTDTQYF.

This clone has just a few counts. The gene calls are TRBV6-5 and TRBJ1-3; weak D call: TRBD1 (5 bases). V was clipped by 6 bases and J by 0 bases, with 12 bases between them. Germline V lookup: CDR1 MNHEY, CDR2 SVGAGI. The CDR3 sequence is 15 residues long. CDR3 residues: CASSATGDSGNTIYF. The CDR3 DNA is TGTGCCAGCAGCGCTACAGGCGACTCTGGAAACACCATATATTTT.

This chain uses TRBV20-1 with TRBJ1-6; 7 bases match TRBD1. With V trimmed by 3 bases and J by 10 bases, 6 bases remained unmatched. The germline V gene encodes CDR1 DFQATT and CDR2 SNEGSKA (reference sequence). This CDR3 has 13 amino acids. Here the CDR3 reads CSASTGDWSPLHF. CDR3 DNA: TGCAGTGCTAGTACAGGGGATTGGTCACCCCTCCACTTT.

The genes are TRBV5-1 and TRBJ1-3; D is undetermined. Germline V lookup: CDR1 SGHRS, CDR2 YFSETQ. The CDR3 has 15 residues. V was shortened by 0 bases and J by 4 bases, with 11 bases between the two germline ends. The CDR3 loop reads CASSLEAGLGNTIYF. CDR3 DNA: TGCGCCAGCAGCTTGGAAGCGGGCTTGGGAAACACCATATATTTT.

About this clone itself: This same CDR3 is encoded by further DNA sequences in the sample. The rearrangement joins TRBV12-3 or TRBV12-4 to TRBJ1-1; D is perhaps TRBD1 (5 bases). This CDR3 is 13 amino acids long. V gave up 2 bases and J gave up 5 bases, with 9 bases separating them. The chain's CDR3 is CASSLQGGTEAFF. The CDR3 region has the DNA TGTGCCAGCAGTTTACAGGGAGGAACTGAAGCTTTCTTT.

This clone was recorded only once. This chain uses TRBV11-2 with TRBJ2-5, with D tentatively TRBD2 (6 bases). Germline V gene lookup returns CDR1 SGHAT and CDR2 FQNNGV. The CDR3 length is 13 residues. V was cut by 2 bases and J by 7 bases, with 11 bases left in between. DNA of the CDR3: TGTGCCAGCAGCTTAAAGGAGGGGAGGACCCAGTACTTC. Its translation: CASSLKEGRTQYF.

The chain carries TRBV29-1 and TRBJ1-2, with 9 bases identical to TRBD1. CDR3 size: 13 residues. Trimming took 6 bases from V and 6 from J; bases not matched to a gene: 8. Germline V gene sequence: CDR1 SQVTM, CDR2 ANQGSEA. CDR3 protein: CSVSGTGLDGYTF. Written as DNA, the CDR3 is TGCAGCGTATCCGGGACAGGGCTGGATGGCTACACCTTC.

This rearrangement joins TRBV24-1 to TRBJ2-3; maybe TRBD2 (6 bases). The CDR3 is 13 residues long. CDR1 KGHDR and CDR2 SFDVKD come from the germline V gene. The V end lost 7 bases, the J end lost 2 bases, and 9 bases lay between the germline ends. As DNA, the CDR3 is TGTGCCACCAGCGCTAGCGACACAGATACGCAGTATTTT. It encodes CATSASDTDTQYF.

This chain connects TRBV6-5 to TRBJ1-1, with TRBD1 identical over 9 bases. CDR3 length: 15 amino acids. V was pared by 5 bases and J by 0 bases, with 4 bases of the junction left unmatched. From germline, CDR1 is MNHEY and CDR2 SVGAGI. CDR3 sequence: CASSRQGVMNTEAFF. In DNA form, the CDR3 reads TGTGCCAGCAGTCGACAGGGGGTTATGAACACTGAAGCTTTCTTT.

In this sample, this clone turned up once. The chain combines TRBV6-5 with TRBJ2-2, with D maybe TRBD2 (6 bases). Trimming removed 1 base from V and 7 bases from J, with 10 bases in between. CDR3 length: 14 residues. CDR1 is MNHEY, CDR2 SVGAGI, per germline. As DNA, the CDR3 is TGTGCCAGCAGTTACTGGAGGGAAGTCGGGGAGCTGTTTTTT. Its protein is CASSYWREVGELFF.

The chain uses TRBV4-2 and TRBJ2-2; 9 bases align to TRBD2. The CDR3 sequence is 16 residues long. J was trimmed by 1 base and V by 0 bases; bases with no gene match: 0. Looked up from germline, CDR1 is LGHNA and CDR2 is YNFKEQ. In DNA form, the CDR3 reads TGTGCCAGCAGCCAAGAAGCGGGGGGGAACACCGGGGAGCTGTTTTTT. Translation: CASSQEAGGNTGELFF.

V is TRBV29-1 and J is TRBJ2-3, with 7 bases identical to TRBD2. Germline CDR1 and CDR2: SQVTM and ANQGSEA. This CDR3 is built from 13 residues. V dropped 6 bases and J dropped 0; count of bases not matched to a gene: 3. CDR3 protein: CSVVSGSTDTQYF. CDR3 DNA sequence: TGCAGCGTCGTTAGCGGGAGCACAGATACGCAGTATTTT.

This chain uses TRBV9 with TRBJ1-4, with D tentatively TRBD1 (6 bases). Germline V CDR1 and CDR2: SGDLS, YYNGEE. Deletions cut 0 bases from V and 3 bases from J, with 9 bases between. The CDR3 totals 15 residues. In nucleotides, the CDR3 is TGTGCCAGCAGCGTAGGGGCAGGGGCTAATGAAAAACTGTTTTTT. This sequence encodes CASSVGAGANEKLFF. The whole variable domain, remainder taken from reference TRBV9 and TRBJ1-4, is DSGVTQTPKHLITATGQRVTLRCSPRSGDLSVYWYQQSLDQGLQFLIQYYNGEERAKGNILERFSAQQFPDLHSELNLSSLELGDSALYFCASSVGAGANEKLFFGSGTQLSVL.

The chain employs TRBV3-1 (or the pseudogene TRBV3-2) and TRBJ2-7; tentative D call: TRBD2 (6 bases). Trimming removed 4 bases at V and 5 bases at J, with 15 bases between. Germline V gives CDR1 LGHDT, CDR2 YNNKEL (reference sequence). The CDR3 is 14 residues long. CDR3 protein: CASSRSGGLDEQYF. The DNA of the CDR3 is TGTGCCAGCAGCCGCTCCGGGGGTCTAGACGAGCAGTACTTC.

V usage is TRBV19 and J usage is TRBJ2-7; 11 bases match TRBD1. With V trimmed by 9 bases and J by 3 bases, 4 bases remained unmatched. The CDR3 runs to 13 residues. The germline gives CDR1 LNHDA, CDR2 SQIVND (reference sequence). The CDR3 here is CARRTGGIYEQYV. CDR3 nucleotide sequence: TGTGCCAGACGGACAGGGGGCATCTACGAGCAGTACGTC.

The chain joins TRBV4-1 to TRBJ1-6; maybe TRBD1 (5 bases). Germline CDR1 and CDR2: MGHRA and YSYEKL. The V end was cut by 0 bases, the J end by 10 bases, with 10 bases between. The CDR3 totals 14 residues. CDR3: CASSQDDSKSPLHF. The CDR3 DNA reads as TGCGCCAGCAGCCAAGATGACAGTAAGTCACCCCTCCACTTT.

This sequence joins TRBV4-3 and TRBJ2-3; 8 nucleotides agree with TRBD2. The germline V gene has CDR1 LGHNA and CDR2 YSLEER. After removal of 0 bases from V and 3 bases from J, the junction contained 5 bases not matched to a gene. The CDR3 length is 16 residues. CDR3: CASSQEPGLGTDTQYF. For the CDR3, the DNA is TGCGCCAGCAGCCAAGAGCCGGGACTAGGGACAGATACGCAGTATTTT.

The genes are TRBV4-2 and TRBJ2-3, with 10 positions matching TRBD2. The CDR3 is made up of 16 amino acids. The trim removed 1 base at V and 4 bases at J, leaving 5 bases unmatched. Germline lookup yields CDR1 LGHNA and CDR2 YNFKEQ. As DNA, the CDR3 is TGTGCCAGCAGCCAAGGGGGAGCGGGGGGGGCAGATACGCAGTATTTT. It translates to CASSQGGAGGADTQYF.

The CDR3 loop reads CASSPEPGLAGVGGELFF. CDR3 in DNA: TGCGCCAGCAGCCCCGAACCGGGACTAGCGGGAGTTGGCGGGGAGCTGTTTTTT. The rearrangement joins TRBV4-3 to TRBJ2-2; 14 nucleotides match TRBD2. The CDR3 spans 18 residues. Unmatched junction bases numbered 11, after V lost 4 bases and J lost 7 bases. CDR1 is LGHNA and CDR2 is YSLEER in the germline V gene.